The rows below give T cell receptor beta chains drawn from one sample of a study of control samples from healthy donors and cancer patients. Profiled with immunoSEQ multiplex PCR; TCRdb holds only in-frame clones, not every one. The sample holds over 40,000 clones; 88% are singletons and the top ten take around two fifths. Material: PBMCs. Every receptor here comes from a man in his fifties or sixties with head and neck cancer. CDR3s include the opening cysteine and the closing phenylalanine or tryptophan. The D gene is left open where the match is weak. Only part of the rows carry a size: once, few, many, or a class if the clone is expanded.

TRBJ2-3	NA	NA	TRBV4-1	CASSQDVRGSGRMDTQYF	TGCGCCAGCAGCCAAGATGTACGAGGGTCAGGGCGCATGGATACGCAGTATTTT
TRBJ2-7	TRBD2	NA	TRBV5-1	CASSLAIRTLAGVNEQYF	TGCGCCAGCAGCTTGGCTATCCGAACACTAGCGGGAGTTAACGAGCAGTACTTC
TRBJ2-5	TRBD1	few	TRBV24-1	CATSDSPGQGMGGQETQYF	TGTGCCACCAGTGACTCACCGGGACAGGGGATGGGCGGTCAAGAGACCCAGTACTTC
TRBJ2-7	TRBD1	NA	TRBV11-3	CASSSGPGQGTYEQYF	TGTGCCAGCAGCTCGGGGCCGGGACAGGGAACCTACGAGCAGTACTTC
TRBJ1-5	NA	NA	TRBV28	CASSRPNQPQHF	TGTGCCAGCAGTAGACCTAATCAGCCCCAGCATTTT
TRBJ1-1	TRBD1	NA	TRBV5-1	CASSGRTGEYPEAFF	TGCGCCAGCAGCGGACGGACAGGGGAATACCCTGAAGCTTTCTTT
TRBJ2-1	NA	NA	TRBV2	CASSVQWGSYNEQFF	TGTGCCAGCAGTGTTCAGTGGGGATCCTACAATGAGCAGTTCTTC
TRBJ2-3	TRBD1	once	TRBV24-1	CATSDPDRTRQYF	TGTGCCACCAGTGACCCGGACAGGACACGGCAGTATTTT
TRBJ2-5	TRBD2	NA	TRBV4-1	CASRQVLAGEETQYF	TGCGCCAGCAGACAGGTGCTAGCGGGTGAAGAGACCCAGTACTTC
TRBJ2-2	NA	NA	TRBV5-1	CASSLEGQNTGELFF	TGCGCCAGCAGCTTGGAGGGACAGAACACCGGGGAGCTGTTTTTT
TRBJ1-2	NA	NA	TRBV3-1/TRBV3-2	CASSQEGESRYGYTF	TGTGCCAGCAGCCAAGAGGGGGAATCCCGCTATGGCTACACCTTC
TRBJ2-7	TRBD2	NA	TRBV3-1/TRBV3-2	CASSQLAGGTYEQYF	TGTGCCAGCAGCCAACTAGCGGGAGGGACCTACGAGCAGTACTTC
TRBJ1-1	TRBD1	NA	TRBV27	CASRGQGGAEAFF	TGTGCCAGCAGGGGACAGGGGGGCGCTGAAGCTTTCTTT
TRBJ2-2	TRBD1	NA	TRBV13	CASGDRNTGELFF	TGTGCCAGCGGGGACAGAAACACCGGGGAGCTGTTTTTT
TRBJ1-2	NA	NA	TRBV9	CASSQGSLNNYGYTF	TGTGCCAGCAGCCAGGGCTCTTTAAATAACTATGGCTACACCTTC
TRBJ1-5	NA	NA	TRBV30	CAWRVQGRNQPQHF	TGTGCCTGGAGGGTACAGGGTCGCAATCAGCCCCAGCATTTT
TRBJ2-3	TRBD2	NA	TRBV9	CASSVFGAGDITDTQYF	TGTGCCAGCAGCGTATTTGGAGCGGGGGATATCACAGATACGCAGTATTTT
TRBJ1-6	NA	NA	TRBV11-3	CASSPGGNSPLHF	TGTGCCAGCAGCCCGGGGGGTAATTCACCCCTCCACTTT
TRBJ1-5	NA	NA	TRBV19	CASSIPARGHQPQHF	TGTGCCAGTAGTATCCCTGCCAGGGGTCATCAGCCCCAGCATTTT
TRBJ2-5	NA	NA	TRBV30	CAWSVGGPKTQYF	TGTGCCTGGAGCGTCGGGGGCCCCAAGACCCAGTACTTC
TRBJ2-3	TRBD2	NA	TRBV30	CAWSRMGGGALDTQYF	TGTGCCTGGAGTAGAATGGGCGGGGGGGCCTTAGATACGCAGTATTTT
TRBJ2-5	NA	NA	TRBV6-5	CASSPTFVGSKTQYF	TGTGCCAGCAGCCCCACCTTTGTGGGCAGTAAGACCCAGTACTTC
TRBJ2-5	NA	NA	TRBV18	CASSPTSGIQETQYF	TGTGCCAGCTCACCAACGTCAGGGATACAAGAGACCCAGTACTTC